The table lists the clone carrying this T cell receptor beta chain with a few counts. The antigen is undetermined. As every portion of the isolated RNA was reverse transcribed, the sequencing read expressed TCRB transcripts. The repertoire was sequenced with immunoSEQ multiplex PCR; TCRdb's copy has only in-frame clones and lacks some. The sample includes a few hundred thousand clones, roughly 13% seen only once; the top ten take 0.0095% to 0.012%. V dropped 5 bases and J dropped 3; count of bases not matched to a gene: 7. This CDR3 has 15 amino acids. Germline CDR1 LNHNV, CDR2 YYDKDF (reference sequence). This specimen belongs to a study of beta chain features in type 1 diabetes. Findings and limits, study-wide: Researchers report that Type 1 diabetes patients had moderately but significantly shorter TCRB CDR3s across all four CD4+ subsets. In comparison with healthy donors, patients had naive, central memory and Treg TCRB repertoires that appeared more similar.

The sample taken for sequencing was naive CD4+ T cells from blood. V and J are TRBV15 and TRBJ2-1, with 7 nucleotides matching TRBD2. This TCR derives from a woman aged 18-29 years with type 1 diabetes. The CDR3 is CATSGRSGGYNEQFF. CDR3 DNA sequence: TGTGCCACCAGCGGCCGTTCGGGGGGCTACAATGAGCAGTTCTTC.